This TCR beta chain came from a study of cytomegalovirus exposure and HLA in healthy donors. Looking at the study overall: Membership in the Caucasian-associated ancestry cluster was found for about four fifths of roughly 400 genotyped donors. Study-wide findings and caveats: In a later analysis, HLA-associated TCR beta chains were more clonally expanded than equally common others. Several of the most significant clusters were apparently associated with common viral pathogens in a later analysis. Under in vitro conditions, three CMV-associated chains were confirmed as specific for CMV antigens.

To note about this clone: Its target is unknown.

Vbeta (60) and Jbeta (13) primers were used in the PCR. Method: immunoSEQ multiplex PCR; TCRdb's copy keeps in-frame clones and lacks some. The table shows about 140,000 clones, with about 82% occurring only once. Source material: PBMCs. The sequence derives from a young man in good health.

The CDR3 loop reads CASSRLAGRAGNIQYF. In DNA form, the CDR3 reads TGTGCCAGTAGTAGACTAGCGGGGAGGGCAGGAAACATTCAGTACTTC. V gene TRBV19 combines with J gene TRBJ2-4; TRBD2 matches 11 bases. After removal of 4 bases from V and 6 bases from J, the junction contained 8 bases not matched to a gene. Germline CDR1 is LNHDA and CDR2 is SQIVND (reference sequence). The CDR3 extends over 16 amino acids.